The 5 T cell receptor beta chains presented below share a single source sample, sequenced in a study of T-cell memory formation after mild COVID-19. TCRdb reprocessed the 5' RACE reads with MiXCR, giving one entry per CDR3 protein. The repertoire holds around 82,000 distinct CDR3 sequences, with roughly 12% as singletons. The source material was PBMCs or a T cell subset sorted from them (not recorded which). These receptors were taken from a man aged 18 to 29 who had mild COVID-19 (a few samples of this study predate the infection). Cell type and time point are not known.

This clonotype was detected ten times or more. The chain has TRBV7-2 and TRBJ2-7, with D possibly TRBD2 on 5 matching bases. Trimming removed 5 bases at V and 4 bases at J, with 12 bases between. Germline lookup yields CDR1 SGHTA and CDR2 FQGNSA. This CDR3 has 13 residues. CDR3 protein: CASSPPGGYEQYF. The CDR3 DNA is TGTGCCAGCAGCCCTCCCGGAGGTTACGAGCAGTACTTC.

This clonotype was recorded at least ten times. V gene TRBV4-2 combines with J gene TRBJ2-1; D possibly corresponds to TRBD2 (5 bases). This CDR3 comprises 16 residues. The ends were cut back, 0 bases at V and 4 bases at J, with 13 bases in the middle. Per the germline V gene, CDR1 is LGHNA and CDR2 is YNFKEQ. This CDR3 reads CASSQDGETGYNEQFF. CDR3 nucleotide sequence: TGTGCCAGCAGCCAAGATGGGGAGACGGGGTACAATGAGCAGTTCTTC.

This clonotype showed up just a few times. The chain recombines TRBV7-3 with TRBJ2-2; tentatively, D is TRBD1 (5 bases). In germline, CDR1 is SGHTA, CDR2 FQGTGA. The CDR3 covers 14 residues. Trimming pared 0 bases from V and 4 bases from J, leaving 6 bases between. The CDR3 sequence: CASSLTGATGELFF. In DNA form, the CDR3 reads TGTGCCAGCAGCTTAACAGGGGCCACCGGGGAGCTGTTTTTT.

The chain uses TRBV6-1 and TRBJ2-5, with TRBD1 as a possible D gene (6 bases). CDR3 length: 15 residues. Per the germline V gene, CDR1 is MNHNS and CDR2 is SASEGT. The V end lost 5 bases, the J end lost 5 bases, and 18 bases lay between the germline ends. The CDR3 nucleotides read TGTGCCAGCAGTCCCGTAGGGGGTAGCTGGGAGACCCAGTACTTC. Its translation: CASSPVGGSWETQYF.

V gene TRBV27 combines with J gene TRBJ2-7, with unresolved D. The V gene's germline CDR1 is MNHEY and CDR2 SMNVEV (reference sequence). V gave up 8 bases and J gave up 4 bases, with 9 bases separating them. CDR3 length equals 11 residues. CDR3 coding DNA: TGTGCCAGCGGGTTTGCTTACGAGCAGTACGTC. Its protein is CASGFAYEQYV.